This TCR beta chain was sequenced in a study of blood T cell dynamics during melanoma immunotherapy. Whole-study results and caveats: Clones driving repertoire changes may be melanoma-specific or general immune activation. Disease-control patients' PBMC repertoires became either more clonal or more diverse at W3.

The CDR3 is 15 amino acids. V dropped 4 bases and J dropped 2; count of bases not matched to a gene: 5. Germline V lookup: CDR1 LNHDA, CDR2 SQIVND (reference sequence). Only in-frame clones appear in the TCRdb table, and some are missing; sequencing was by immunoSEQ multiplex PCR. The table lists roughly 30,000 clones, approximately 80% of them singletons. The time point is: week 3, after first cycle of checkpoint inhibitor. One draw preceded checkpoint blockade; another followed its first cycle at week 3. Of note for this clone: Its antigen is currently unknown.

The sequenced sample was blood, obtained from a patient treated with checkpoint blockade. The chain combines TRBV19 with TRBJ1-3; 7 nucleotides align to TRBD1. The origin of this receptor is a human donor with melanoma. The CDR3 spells CASSTTGVAGNTIYF. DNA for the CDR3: TGTGCCAGTAGTACAACAGGGGTAGCTGGAAACACCATATATTTT.